The sequence of this T cell receptor (beta chain) was determined in a study of control samples from healthy donors and cancer patients (dated by TCRdb to the early 2020s). Trimmed from V: 9 bases; trimmed from J: 5 bases; junction bases lacking a gene match: 14. The CDR3 contains 15 residues, cysteine and phenylalanine counted. Only CDR3 DNA is held: 45 bases, read in frame from base 1. CDR1 and CDR2, looked up from the germline V gene, are SGHTA and FQGNSA. The library was produced with the immunoSEQ multiplex PCR assay. The source is immuneACCESS, and TCRdb retained only in-frame sequences with V and J called. Part of the clones is not carried over; for the studies checked, unresolved V genes explain less than half of this, and the remainder is unexplained. Across this sample there are under 95,000 clones, with about 89% seen only once. The ten largest account for approximately 1% of the sample.

As to this clone: Its cognate antigen has yet to be identified. No base-level quality is on record; no much larger clone is a single base apart.

This TCR was recovered from a young woman in good health. The rearrangement combines TRBV7-2 with TRBJ1-2, and 8 bases in between align with TRBD1. The sequencing input was blood. The CDR3 here reads CASLYIAGGDYGYTF. The DNA sequence is TGTGCCAGTCTATATATTGCAGGGGGCGATTATGGCTACACCTTC.